This TCR beta chain emerged from a study of T cells in Graves' hyperthyroidism and ophthalmopathy. Regarding the study as a whole: Ophthalmopathy, as predicted by the model, came a median 6.5 months after the prediction. Patients with ophthalmopathy were separated from those with stable hyperthyroidism by a 13 V-J model.

This CDR3 region has 14 residues. J lost 2 bases, V lost 0 bases, and 2 bases had no gene match. Germline-derived CDR1 and CDR2 are SGDLS and YYNGEE. Patients showing uncontrolled infection, other autoimmune disease, pregnancy or lactation were ineligible. This clonotype was recorded at least ten times. Its antigen is currently unknown. The source material, RNA transcripts, was used to amplify TCR beta CDR3 regions. The TCR CDR3 first-round RT-PCR relied on the HTBI primer set. TCRdb independently ran MiXCR on the multiplex PCR reads; one entry per CDR3 protein. The sample lists 300,000 or so distinct CDR3 sequences, over 15% occurring once.

The clonotype originates from a woman in her sixties or seventies with Graves' ophthalmopathy. The gene calls are TRBV9 and TRBJ2-7; 7 nucleotides line up with TRBD1. Sequencing input: blood. The CDR3 region has the DNA TGTGCCAGCAGCGTAGGGGGGACAGCCTACGAGCAGTACTTC. Its protein is CASSVGGTAYEQYF.